This TCR beta chain was recovered during a study of T cell responses to AZD1222 COVID-19 vaccine listed by TCRdb under 2021. In the study overall: A total of 230 or so trial participants underwent TCR sequencing, of whom some 210 received two doses of AZD1222 and some 26 received two doses of the MenACWY control vaccine. Enrollment into the trials was organized by age into subgroups of 18-55, 56-69 and 70-plus years, and those subgroups contained about 160, 30 and 59 TCR-sequenced participants, respectively.

A remark on this clone: Its target antigen remains unknown. No base quality values were provided; no much bigger clone lies one nucleotide off.

The CDR3 regions of human TCRbeta chains were subjected to immunosequencing. The paper's processing steps were these. TCRs in the repertoires were compared against a reference library of SARS-CoV-2-specific TCRs that had been generated with the MIRA antigen-specificity platform. Breadth was defined as the fraction of unique TCRs that were SARS-CoV-2-associated, and depth was defined as the fraction of total T cells that were SARS-CoV-2-associated. Using the MIRA data, every spike-specific TCR was mapped to the spike region that the TCR reacted to and assigned to either a CD4 or a CD8 class. Log10-transformed breadth and depth values were compared by one-way ANOVA with Sidak's multiple comparisons tests. The immuneACCESS repertoire file appears here via TCRdb, limited to in-frame rearrangements. These files lack a portion of the clones; in checked studies, under half of the deficit traces to unresolved V genes, and the cause of the others is not known. The V and J calls and the clone size are those of that table, but D and trimming were determined from the DNA. The sample table lists about 160,000 clones, roughly 90% of them with a count of one. The ten most abundant clones make up approximately 4.5% of the sample.

For CDR1 and CDR2, the germline V gene (reference sequence) lists LGHDT and YNNKEL. Measured from the cysteine to the phenylalanine, the CDR3 is 13 residues long. Solely the CDR3 DNA is kept, with 39 bases framed from the first base. Between the V and J ends, shortened by 2 bases and 9 bases respectively, the junction contains 12 bases. Study-wide conclusions, independent of this receptor: Because no day 14 peak-response samples were available, the repertoires could be characterized only after the peak T cell response. The vaccine-associated CD4 TCRs covered the entire spike protein, and the dominant responses fell in regions 160-218 and 743-854. Reportedly, close to half of the unique spike-specific TCRs recognized epitopes lying outside the regions that are mutated in the B.1.351 and B.1.1.7 variants. Conclusions about previously exposed vaccinees are limited, since just five to seven AZD1222 recipients were seropositive for SARS-CoV-2 at baseline. In the small 56-69-year group, the increase in depth fell short of significance, most likely because of low power. Spike-specific TCR breadth and depth rose significantly after two AZD1222 doses compared with day 0 and with MenACWY recipients. Participants were mostly white British, with more females than males. The authors suggested clonal diversity may have been underestimated.

The time point label, read with the paper, signifies: about 28 days (+/-7) after the second vaccine dose. AZD1222 recipients whose second dose came at about 4 weeks and those whose second dose came at about 12 weeks were combined into one group, since spike-specific TCR depth and breadth did not differ between the two schedules. Vaccinee samples were obtained from the UK trials COV001 and COV002, which included a single-blind randomized controlled phase 2/3 trial of AZD1222 (ChAdOx1 nCoV-19) in healthy adults. For TCRbeta chain sequencing, PBMC samples were collected from trial participants at day 0 and at day 28 after the second dose.

The receptor's source is an adult who received the AZD1222 COVID-19 vaccine. The chain uses TRBV3-1 (or the pseudogene TRBV3-2) and TRBJ2-3; confidence is insufficient to name the D gene. The specimen was peripheral blood, collected 28 days after the second AZD1222 dose. The sequenced DNA is TGTGCCAGCAGCCAATTTGTGCTAGAGACGCAGTATTTT. Its protein is CASSQFVLETQYF.